This record looks at one TCR beta chain sequence and its context. The target of this receptor is not known. No base qualities exist here, and no much larger clone lies one base off it. For TCR beta library preparation, around 2 micrograms of genomic DNA were isolated from cryopreserved PBMCs. Longitudinal blood samples from CLL patients on ibrutinib monotherapy underwent high-throughput TCR beta sequencing. The patients took part in an open-label, single-center phase 2 trial of ibrutinib monotherapy. CDR1 is given as SGHRS and CDR2 as YFSETQ, both from the germline V gene. Including the terminal cysteine and phenylalanine, the CDR3 comprises 14 residues. Only CDR3 DNA is held: 42 bases, read in frame from base 1. Trimming at the junction amounts to 2 bases on V and 7 bases on J, and the germline ends lie 13 bases apart. A MiSeq instrument was used for deep resolution sequencing, which targeted depths ranging from 1 in 1 million up to 1 in 200,000 T cells, with coverage averaging 10x for each clonotype. The immunoSEQ hsTCRB Kit was used to generate the TCR beta libraries. From the authors' description of their analysis: The data were analyzed with ImmunoSEQ Analyzer and ImmunoSEQ Data Assistant, and V, D and J gene assignments followed IMGT definitions. Clonality, which ranges from 0 to 1, was calculated as one minus the normalized Shannon entropy of productive rearrangement frequencies. Public clonotype analysis was restricted to overrepresented clonotypes comprising at least 0.05% of each patient's repertoire. About a dozen age-matched healthy donor repertoires from immuneACCESS served as clonality controls. The clones in this table, taken by TCRdb from immuneACCESS, are in-frame only. Not every clone is retained; where verified, under half of the shortfall comes from an unresolved V gene, and the cause of the rest is unknown. That table furnishes V, J and clone size, whereas the DNA furnished D and trimming. This sample lists about 76,000 clones; 86% were detected once. The ten largest clones capture more than 5% of the sample.

The sample is drawn from a study of cytotoxic CD8 clonotypes in ibrutinib-treated CLL (dated by TCRdb to the early 2020s). For the wider study: The cohort had about a dozen relapsed/refractory and 15 treatment-naive patients; 17 to 18 were IGHV unmutated. Samples averaged approximately 240,000 productive templates and just under 95,000 productive rearrangements. Responses were partial in approximately 24 patients and complete in 2; after median about 70 months follow-up, around 15 stayed in remission and approximately 12 progressed. Cryopreserved peripheral blood mononuclear cells were obtained prior to treatment, at the time of response, and at either disease progression or sustained remission. Samples at response were collected after a median of roughly twelve months of treatment, with a range of about 6 to 40 months. Longitudinal samples were obtainable from about 30% of the roughly 90 participants in the trial. Study-wide conclusions, independent of this receptor: Sampling times were not matched between sustained-remission and progressing patients, and lymph node repertoires were not studied. Public clonotypes were found to be uncommon and were observed to contract or remain stable during treatment; the increase in clonality was shown to reflect expansion of private clonotypes at ibrutinib response. Baseline clonality was found to be higher than that of age-matched healthy donors and was strongly correlated with circulating CD8+ T-cell counts. An increase in clonality was observed at ibrutinib response, with clonality remaining stable during sustained remission and falling back toward baseline at progression.

The sequencing used PBMCs, collected before ibrutinib treatment. The chain uses TRBV5-1 and TRBJ2-1; TRBD2 is perhaps the D gene, given 6 matching bases. The sequence was collected from a human donor with chronic lymphocytic leukemia. The sequence in DNA is TGCGCCAGCAGCTTAGAGACTGGGGGGAATGAGCAGTTCTTC. Translated, it gives CASSLETGGNEQFF.